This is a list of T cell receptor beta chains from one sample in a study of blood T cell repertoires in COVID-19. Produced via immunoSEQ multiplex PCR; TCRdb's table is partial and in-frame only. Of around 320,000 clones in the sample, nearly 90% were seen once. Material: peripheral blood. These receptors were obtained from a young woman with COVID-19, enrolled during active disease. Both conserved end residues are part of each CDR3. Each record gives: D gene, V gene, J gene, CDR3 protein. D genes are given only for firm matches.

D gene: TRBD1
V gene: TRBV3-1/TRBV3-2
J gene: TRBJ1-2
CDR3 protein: CASSPTNTGAANYGYTF

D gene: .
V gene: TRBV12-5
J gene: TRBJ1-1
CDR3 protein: CASGPDYRQLVNTEAFF

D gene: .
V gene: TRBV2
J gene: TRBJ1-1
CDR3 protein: CASSEPGEVEAFF

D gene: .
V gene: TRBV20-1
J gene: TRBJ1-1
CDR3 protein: CSASPFIEAFF

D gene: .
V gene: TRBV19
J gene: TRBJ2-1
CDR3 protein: CASSIDGGNEQFF

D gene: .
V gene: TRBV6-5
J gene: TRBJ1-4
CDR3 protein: CASRPGLGAEKLFF

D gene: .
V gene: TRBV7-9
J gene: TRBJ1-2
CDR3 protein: CASSGGLSYGYTF

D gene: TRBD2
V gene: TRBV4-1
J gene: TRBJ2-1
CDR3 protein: CASRESTSGGPNEQFF

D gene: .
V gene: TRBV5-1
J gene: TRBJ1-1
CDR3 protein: CASSLVPEATEAFF

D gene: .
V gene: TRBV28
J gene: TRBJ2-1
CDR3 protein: CASRVGTSLWGNEQFF

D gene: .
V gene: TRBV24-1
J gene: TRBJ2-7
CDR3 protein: CATSDSVEGGLGEQYF

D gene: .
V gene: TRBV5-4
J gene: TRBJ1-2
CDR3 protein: CASSPGTPYGYTF

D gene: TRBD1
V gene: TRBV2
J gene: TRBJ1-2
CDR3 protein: CASTLGDREYYGYTF

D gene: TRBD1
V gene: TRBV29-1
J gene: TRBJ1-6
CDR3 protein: CSVPHNRGPKYGSPSWSYNSPLHF

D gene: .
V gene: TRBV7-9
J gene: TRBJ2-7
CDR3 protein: CASSPPRRNEQYF

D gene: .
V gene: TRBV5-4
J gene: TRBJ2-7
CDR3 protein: CASSFRGSSYEQYF

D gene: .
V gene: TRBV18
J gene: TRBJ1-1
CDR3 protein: CASSPGPNTEAFF

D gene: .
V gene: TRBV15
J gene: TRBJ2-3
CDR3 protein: CASLDKSTDTQYF

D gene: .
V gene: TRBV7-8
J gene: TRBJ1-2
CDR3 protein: CASSLGAGFGYTF

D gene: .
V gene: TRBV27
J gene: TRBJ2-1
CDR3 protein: CASSFIAGANNEQFF

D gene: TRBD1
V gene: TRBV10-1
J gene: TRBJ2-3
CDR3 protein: CASSERWDRPDTQYF

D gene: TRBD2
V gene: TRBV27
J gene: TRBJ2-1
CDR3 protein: CASPSSGGVYNEQFF

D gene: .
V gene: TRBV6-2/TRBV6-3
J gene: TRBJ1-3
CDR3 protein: CASSTLVRTGGRPGNTIYF

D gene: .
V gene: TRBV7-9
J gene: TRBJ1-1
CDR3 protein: CASSSPSTGREAFF

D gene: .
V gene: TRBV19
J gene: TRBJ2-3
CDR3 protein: CASRPTAPSTDTQYF

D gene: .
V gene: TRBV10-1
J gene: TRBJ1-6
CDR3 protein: CASRLHRDGNSPLHF

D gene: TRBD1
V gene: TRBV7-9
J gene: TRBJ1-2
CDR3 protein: CASSLANRGSGYTF

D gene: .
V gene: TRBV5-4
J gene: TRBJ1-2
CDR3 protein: CASRRGAGSYGYTF

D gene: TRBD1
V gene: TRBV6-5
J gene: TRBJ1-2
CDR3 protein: CASWTGRLLFGYTF

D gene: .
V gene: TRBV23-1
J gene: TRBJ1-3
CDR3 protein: CASSLYYRVGNTIYF

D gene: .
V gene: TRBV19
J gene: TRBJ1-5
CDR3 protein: CASSTSLRGGAQPQHF

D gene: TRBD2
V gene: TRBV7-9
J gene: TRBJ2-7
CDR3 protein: CASSSSPLGGYEQYF

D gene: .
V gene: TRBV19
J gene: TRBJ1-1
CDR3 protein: CASRYSGGNTEAFF

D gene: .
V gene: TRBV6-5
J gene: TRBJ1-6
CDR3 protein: CASSYGGAALHF

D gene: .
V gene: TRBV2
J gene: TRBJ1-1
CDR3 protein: CASSRGGNTEAFF

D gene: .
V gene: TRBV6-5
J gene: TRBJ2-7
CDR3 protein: CASTIRGGETYEQYF

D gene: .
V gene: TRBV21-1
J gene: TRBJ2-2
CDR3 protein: CASTNLEQGDTGELFF

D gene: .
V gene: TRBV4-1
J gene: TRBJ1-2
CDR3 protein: CASSHRNSYGYTF

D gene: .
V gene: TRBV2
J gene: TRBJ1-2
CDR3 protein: CASLPTLGVDYTF

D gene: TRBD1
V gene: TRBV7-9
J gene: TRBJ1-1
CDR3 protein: CASSGGTGWEAFF

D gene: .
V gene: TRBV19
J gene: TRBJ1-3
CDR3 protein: CASMDRDFSGNTIYF

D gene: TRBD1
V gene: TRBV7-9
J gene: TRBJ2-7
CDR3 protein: CASSFRTGQSYEQYF

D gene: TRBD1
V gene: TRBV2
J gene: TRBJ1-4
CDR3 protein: CASRGQGATNEKLFF

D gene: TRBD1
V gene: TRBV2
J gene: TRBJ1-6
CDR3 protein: CASSAGQADNSPLHF

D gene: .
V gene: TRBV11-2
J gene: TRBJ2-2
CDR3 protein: CASSLVGGVTGELFF

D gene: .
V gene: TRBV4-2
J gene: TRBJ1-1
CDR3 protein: CASSQVPDRTNTEAFF

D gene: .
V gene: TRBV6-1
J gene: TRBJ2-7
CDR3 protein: CASSEGGEYYEQYF

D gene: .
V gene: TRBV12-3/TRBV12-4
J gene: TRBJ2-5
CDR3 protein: CASTQEGTQYF

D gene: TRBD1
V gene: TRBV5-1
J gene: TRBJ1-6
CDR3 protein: CASSPGERGPESPLHF

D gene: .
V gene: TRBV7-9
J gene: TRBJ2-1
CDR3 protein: CASSEQAYEQFF

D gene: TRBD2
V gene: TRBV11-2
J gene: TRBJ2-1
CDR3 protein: CASSLRLAGSYNEQFF

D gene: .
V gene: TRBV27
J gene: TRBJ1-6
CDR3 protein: CASSQQASDNSPLHF

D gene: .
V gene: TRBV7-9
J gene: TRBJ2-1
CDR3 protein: CASSPRGGTDEQFF

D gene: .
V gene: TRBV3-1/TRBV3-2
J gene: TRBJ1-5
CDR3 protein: CASSGVSNQPQHF

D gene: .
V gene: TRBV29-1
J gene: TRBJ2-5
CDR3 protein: CSVEGRIARQETQYF

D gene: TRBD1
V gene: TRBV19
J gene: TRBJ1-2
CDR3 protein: CASSIVTHGTAYGYTF

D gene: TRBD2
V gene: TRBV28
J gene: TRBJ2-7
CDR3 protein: CASSSPRGGLYEQYF

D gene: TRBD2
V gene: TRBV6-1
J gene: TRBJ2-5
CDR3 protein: CASSEGGGYGTQYF

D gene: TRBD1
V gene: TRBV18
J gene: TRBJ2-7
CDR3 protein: CASSPSKGGLSYEQYF